This T cell receptor beta chain emerged from a study of blood T cell repertoires in COVID-19. Study as a whole: Acute and convalescent COVID-19 samples came from the United States, Italy and Spain. PBMCs, B-cell-depleted T cells, or T cells provided the cDNA or gDNA that made up the material.

Participants had their cohort set by participant-reported clinical history. Authors' processing steps: Estimation of nucleated cell counts was performed using reference gene primer amplification. The method was immunoSEQ multiplex PCR; TCRdb's version includes in-frame clones alone and lacks a portion of them. That table furnishes V, J and clone size, whereas the DNA furnished D and trimming. The table records around 230,000 clones, 88% of them present only once. The TCR sequence derives from a middle-aged woman with acute COVID-19. Sequenced material: PBMCs or T cells enriched from blood (not recorded which).

CDR3 DNA sequence: TGTGCCAGCGGAGGAGGGGAGAGGGCTTTCTTT. It translates to CASGGGERAFF. V usage is TRBV2 and J usage is TRBJ1-1; D is perhaps TRBD1 (5 bases). The length of the CDR3 is 11 residues. The germline gives CDR1 SNHLY, CDR2 FYNNEI. V dropped 8 bases and J dropped 11 bases, with 15 bases sitting between them.